The present T cell receptor beta chain was sequenced within a study of OX40 agonist ivuxolimab in advanced cancers. Overall study context: Partial response was recorded in three patients: one hepatocellular carcinoma and two cutaneous melanoma cases. Whole-study findings and limits: Antigen targets of the expanded peripheral T cells went undetermined.

Method: immunoSEQ multiplex PCR; TCRdb's copy keeps in-frame clones and lacks some. This sample yields tens of thousands of clones, of which about 89% are seen a single time; less than 30% belongs to the top ten. Exclusion of a patient followed from autoimmune disease history or systemic immunosuppression. From germline, CDR1 is MNHEY and CDR2 SVGAGI. With 6 bases clipped from V and 3 bases from J, the junction kept 6 bases outside the gene matches. There are 14 residues in the CDR3. Regarding this clone: Its antigen is as yet unknown.

The sequence came from an adult with an advanced solid tumor such as melanoma, head and neck, liver or kidney cancer. This material consisted of CD4+ or CD8+ T cells sorted from blood, taken in a trial of the OX40 agonist ivuxolimab. J is TRBJ1-2 and V is TRBV6-5; TRBD1 matches 8 bases. The CDR3 DNA sequence: TGTGCCAGCAGCTTTCGACAGGGGTACTATGGCTACACCTTC. This translates into CASSFRQGYYGYTF.